This TCR beta chain was documented in a study of cytomegalovirus exposure and HLA in healthy donors (TCRdb year 2017). A note on the overall study: In an earlier analysis of some 550 of the donors, about 260 Gb of sequence data and approximately 100 million unique TCR beta sequences from roughly 180 million T cells were reported. All discovery cohort repertoires had been generated on a single sequencing platform. Along with the roughly 700-subject first cohort, a separate validation cohort of over a hundred different subjects was used. Rather than using new phenotypic data, the later analysis identified candidate immune exposures from TCR beta sequences and from how often those sequences occurred across donors. The study was designed to test whether signatures of past pathogen exposure could be identified by cataloging public T cell receptors. HLA typing covered class I and class II loci at four-digit resolution. The study combined high-throughput TCR immunosequencing, statistical association of individual TCRs with disease status, and machine learning to predict cytomegalovirus infection status. Among the roughly 400 genotyped donors, approximately 81% belonged to the genetic ancestry cluster associated with self-reported Caucasian donors. The T cell repertoires of 670 or so subjects were profiled by immunosequencing and related to cytomegalovirus serostatus. A later genetic analysis used genome-wide SNP genotypes for about 55% of the 666 donors, treating that subset as a discovery cohort. To decide whether each TCR beta V gene segment behaved as functional or pseudogenic, an earlier analysis of approximately 590 of the donors relied on high-throughput TCR beta sequencing. A later analysis re-analyzed previously published TCR beta repertoires from roughly 690 donors and added high-resolution HLA genotyping to study TCR occurrence patterns. Donor age, sex, ethnicity and CMV serostatus were compiled together with the repertoire data. An early release covering 500 to 750 HLA-typed donors comprised about 300 gigabases of sequencing data and roughly 86 million unique TCR sequences. The number of typed donors differed by locus: about 620-640 for A, B, C, DRB1 and DQB1; 522 for DQA1; some 610 for DPA1; and roughly 450 for DPB1. Four or five DR-DQ haplotypes were handled as single units for association and clustering because linkage in the cohort was strong. Among about 400 genotyped donors of the cohort, an average of approximately 220,000 unique TCR beta nucleotide sequences was sequenced per donor, of which roughly 17% were non-productive. Overall study results and their limits: A later genetic analysis reported fewer N-insertions in productive TCRs among donors in an Asian-associated ancestry cluster than the approximately 700-donor mean. Because some donors lacked HLA typing at each locus, the association tests relied only on the typed subset. According to a later analysis, most CMV-associated TCR beta chains appeared to be HLA-restricted, and the HLA associations seemed to be driven largely by CMV exposure. Most TCR sequences were observed very rarely across donors, whereas some public TCRs were present in many individuals. Only TCR beta chains were sequenced in this cohort, and the absence of alpha or paired-chain data limited detectable features. Sequencing depth was assumed to be roughly uniform across donors in the presence/absence analyses, though that assumption may not hold. About 17 rarely observed V segments, including chromosome 9 orphons, were excluded from the earlier analysis of a few hundred of the donors because counts were too low. Assigning TCR associations to individual alleles was difficult when HLA alleles, especially DR and DQ, strongly co-occurred. A further reported finding was that TCR beta sequences accurately predicted the HLA-A and HLA-B alleles for most subjects in the first cohort. The only immune exposure information available for the cohort was CMV serostatus. The 87-base-pair reads could not distinguish some IMGT-functional V segments, including TRBV6-2 and TRBV6-3, so those segments were excluded. Specific HLA alleles were associated with roughly 17,000 TCR beta sequences at a false discovery rate of 0.05 in a later analysis. Cytomegalovirus status was reported to be diagnosed by the classifier with high specificity and sensitivity in both the original and validation cohorts. A later analysis reported that several top co-occurrence clusters appeared linked to parvovirus B19, influenza, CMV and Epstein-Barr virus. A later analysis found that HLA-associated TCR beta chains were more clonally expanded and had lower generation probabilities than equally common non-associated chains. In vitro tests confirmed that a few of the cytomegalovirus-associated TCR beta chains recognize cytomegalovirus antigens. A group of highly shared sequence variants was considered likely to be a technical artifact of the sequencing pipeline. In a later analysis, TCR association rates were found to vary across HLA loci, with the most associated TCRs seen for DRB1 alleles and the fewest for HLA-C alleles. Correlated functional status among segregating V segments might be attributable to linkage disequilibrium, but an unknown experimental factor could not be ruled out. The study gave a list of some 150 TCR beta chains associated with cytomegalovirus. It was suggested by the authors that the approach could potentially be generalized to other disease states and immunological phenotypes. In an earlier analysis of 500 to 650 of the donors, most TCR beta V segments appeared in productive rearrangements about 87% or about 30% of the time, broadly matching IMGT annotations. In a later genetic analysis, a missense DCLRE1C variant was associated with V-gene and J-gene trimming of TCR beta chains, and the association was replicated in an independent cohort.

Receptors were amplified or captured by the immunoSEQ multiplex PCR assay. For the multiplex PCR, a mixture combining 60 forward primers for TCR Vbeta segments and 13 reverse primers for TCR Jbeta segments was used. A multiplex PCR assay on genomic DNA amplified the CDR3 region of rearranged TCR beta genes. The Illumina HiSeq System was used to sequence the amplified TCR beta libraries as 87-base-pair reads. For the original study's pipeline: In a later analysis, tens of millions of unique TCR beta chains were counted across the approximately 640 repertoires, and some 10 million of these chains were shared by at least two donors. Raw reads were error-corrected and collapsed into unique sequences with a nearest-neighbor algorithm that merged closely related sequences to remove PCR and sequencing errors. Alignment of CDR3 sequences to IMGT reference sequences was used to assign V, D and J gene segments. For a sequence to be retained, a match of at least six nucleotides was required to both a V gene segment and a J gene segment. A rearrangement was called productive if the CDR3 had no stop codons and remained in frame with V and J, and every other rearrangement was called non-productive. Following IMGT convention, CDR3 was defined as the stretch from the second conserved V-encoded cysteine up to the conserved J-encoded phenylalanine. Sequences without an unambiguous match to a single V gene segment were excluded from the earlier analysis of over 500 of the donors. An earlier analysis of a few hundred of the donors called V segments functional above 56.7% productive rearrangements and segregating when the between-donor standard deviation exceeded 5%. A statistical classification framework was built to diagnose cytomegalovirus status from the catalog of TCR beta chain sequences. A later analysis assigned V and J genes by comparing TCR nucleotide sequences with IMGT/GENE-DB human TR gene sequences. The TCRdist pipeline was used in a later analysis to assign CDR3 sequences and most-parsimonious VDJ recombination scenarios. In a later analysis, every TCR beta chain was defined by the combination of its CDR3 amino acid sequence and its V-gene family, and reads without a unique V-gene family were dropped. A later analysis removed several hundred highly shared, low-generation-probability nucleotide sequences to deal with suspected cross-contamination and a sequencing artifact. For each public chain, a later analysis derived a clonal expansion index from normalized ranks of inferred template counts within each repertoire. In a later analysis, generation probabilities were computed with a VDJ recombination model fitted to out-of-frame rearrangements, and the resulting probabilities were checked against IGoR. A later analysis scored TCR-TCR, TCR-HLA and TCR-CMV co-occurrence with hypergeometric tests, applying a repertoire-size bias correction to TCR pairs. A later analysis estimated false discovery rates by permuting HLA or CMV assignments 20 times. In a later analysis, co-occurring TCRs were grouped using DBSCAN, and TCRdist sequence similarity was added for clustering within HLA-allele-positive subsets. Repertoires with fewer than 30,000 or more than 120,000 public chains were left out of co-occurrence clustering, as were roughly five repertoires with anomalous nucleotide sharing. As stored in TCRdb, this immuneACCESS dataset retains in-frame rearrangements with V and J assigned. A fraction of the clones does not appear; measured against another copy, unresolved V genes explain less than half of the discrepancy, and the remainder lacks a known reason. For V, J and clone size, that table is used; D and trimming come from the DNA. Counted in this sample were about 220,000 clones; approximately 80% of them appeared once. The top ten constitute over 0.65% of the sample.

In total, about 650 healthy bone marrow donors made up the cohort. At the time of sampling, every cohort member was nominally healthy, though immune exposures that went unrecorded were likely present. The donor was CMV seronegative and belonged to the group of 352 seronegative cohort members. A peripheral blood sample was collected from each donor, and TCR beta sequencing was performed on peripheral blood mononuclear cells. The Qiagen DNeasy Blood Extraction Kit was used to extract genomic DNA from the blood cell samples. Note on this clone: No antigen is known for it. Per-base qualities were not stored, and no clone one base away is much larger.

The CDR3 goes from the cysteine to the phenylalanine over 13 residues. Just CDR3 DNA is preserved here, 39 bases in frame from base 1. V gives up 4 bases and J gives up 8 bases, and the segment between their germline ends measures 11 bases. CDR1 and CDR2 are read off the germline V gene as MGHRA and YSYEKL. This clonotype originated in a boy aged 2-9 years in good health and CMV-seronegative. Sequenced material: PBMCs. The V and J segments used are TRBV4-1 and TRBJ1-4; too little of a D gene remains to name it. CDR3 reads: CASSPLISEKLFF. The DNA reads as follows: TGCGCCAGCAGCCCTCTTATCTCGGAAAAACTGTTTTTT.